This TCR beta chain originates from a study of cytomegalovirus exposure and HLA in healthy donors. Study-wide findings and caveats: The study found most TCR sequences rare, yet found some public TCRs in many donors. In vitro testing confirmed a few CMV-associated chains as specific for CMV antigens.

The study ran its PCR with 60 Vbeta and 13 Jbeta primers. Produced via immunoSEQ multiplex PCR; TCRdb's table is partial and in-frame only. This table holds 30,000 to 40,000 clones, 65% to 75% found once. A remark on this clone: Antigen: not known.

CDR3 length equals 16 residues. Trimming removed 5 bases at V and 4 bases at J, with 20 bases between. The germline gives CDR1 SEHNR, CDR2 FQNEAQ (reference sequence). The TCR was taken from a man aged 45-65 years in good health and CMV-seropositive. Sequencing was done on a sample of PBMCs. This chain links TRBV7-9 with TRBJ2-5, with D tentatively TRBD2 (6 bases). The CDR3 DNA sequence: TGTGCCAGCAGCCCGCTTTTAACCCCCGGGGGAGAGACCCAGTACTTC. Its protein product is CASSPLLTPGGETQYF.